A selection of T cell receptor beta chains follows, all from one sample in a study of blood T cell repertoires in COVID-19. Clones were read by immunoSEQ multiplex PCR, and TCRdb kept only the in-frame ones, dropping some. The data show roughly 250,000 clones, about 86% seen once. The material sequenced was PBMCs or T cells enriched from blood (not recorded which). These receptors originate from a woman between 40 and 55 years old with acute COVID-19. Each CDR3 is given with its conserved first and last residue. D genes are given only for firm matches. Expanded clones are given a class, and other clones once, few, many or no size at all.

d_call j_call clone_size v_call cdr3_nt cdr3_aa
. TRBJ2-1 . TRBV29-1 TGCAGCGTTGATGAAGGGAGGAATGAGCAGTTCTTC CSVDEGRNEQFF
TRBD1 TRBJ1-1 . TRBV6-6 TGTGCCAGCAGTTACTCGGAGACAGGGGGCACTGAAGCTTTCTTT CASSYSETGGTEAFF
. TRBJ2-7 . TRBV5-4 TGTGCCAGCAGCTTTGTGGGCCTGTACGAGCAGTACTTC CASSFVGLYEQYF
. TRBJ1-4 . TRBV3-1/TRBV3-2 TGTGCCAGCACTCAACGGGGTTTGAGTGAAAAACTGTTTTTT CASTQRGLSEKLFF
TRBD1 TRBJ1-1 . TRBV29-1 TGCAGCGTTTGCGAGACAGGGGGCACTGAAGCTTTCTTT CSVCETGGTEAFF
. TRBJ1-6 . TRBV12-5 TGTGCTAGTGGTTCCCAAAAAGGGGGTATGCAGAATTCACCCCTCCACTTT CASGSQKGGMQNSPLHF
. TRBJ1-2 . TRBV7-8 TGTGCCAGCAGCTTAGTGTCATACAGTAACTATGGCTACACCTTC CASSLVSYSNYGYTF
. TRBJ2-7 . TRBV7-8 TGTGCCAGCAGCTTAAGTTGGGCCGGCTCCTACGAGCAGTACTTC CASSLSWAGSYEQYF
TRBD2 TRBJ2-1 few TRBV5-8 TGTGCCAGCAGCTTGGTTGGACTAGCGGGGGGTGGGTTCTACAATGAGCAGTTCTTC CASSLVGLAGGGFYNEQFF
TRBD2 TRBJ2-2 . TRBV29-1 TGCAGCGTAGCCCCGGGACTAGCGTACACCGGGGAGCTGTTTTTT CSVAPGLAYTGELFF
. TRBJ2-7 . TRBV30 TGTGCCTGGAGTGTTGCATGGTTGAGCTCCTACGAGCAGTACTTC CAWSVAWLSSYEQYF
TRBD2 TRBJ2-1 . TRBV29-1 TGCAGCGTTGGGTGGACTAGCGGCCTTCAGCAGTTCTTC CSVGWTSGLQQFF
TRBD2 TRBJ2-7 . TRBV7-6 TGTGCCAGCAGCTTAGAGGCGGGAGGGTCCTCTGAGCAGTACTTC CASSLEAGGSSEQYF
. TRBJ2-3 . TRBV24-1 TGTGCCACCAGCCACCCCCCGCGAGATACGCAGTATTTT CATSHPPRDTQYF
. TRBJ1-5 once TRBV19 TGTGCCAGTAGTCCGGGCTCGGGAAATCAGCCCCAGCATTTT CASSPGSGNQPQHF
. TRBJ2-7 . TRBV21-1 TGTGCCAGCATCGACATGACTAGCGTCGCAGGCGAGCAGTACTTC CASIDMTSVAGEQYF
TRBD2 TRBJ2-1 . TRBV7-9 TGTGCCAGCAGCCACGGGACTAGGGCTGAGCAGTTCTTC CASSHGTRAEQFF
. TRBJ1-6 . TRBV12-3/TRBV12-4 TGTGCCAGCAGGTTAGCGGGGGGTTCACCCCTCCACTTT CASRLAGGSPLHF
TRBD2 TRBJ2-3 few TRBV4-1 TGCGCCAGCAGCCAAGACTACCAGCGGGGGGGAGTAGATACGCAGTATTTT CASSQDYQRGGVDTQYF
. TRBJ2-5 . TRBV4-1 TGCGCCAGCAGCCGTCGGGACACCTACCAAGAGACCCAGTACTTC CASSRRDTYQETQYF
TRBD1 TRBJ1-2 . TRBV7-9 TGTGCCAGCAGTTCAGGGGGCCTTGGCTACACCTTC CASSSGGLGYTF
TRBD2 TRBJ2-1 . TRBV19 TGTGCCAGTAGTAGCAAACTTAGCGGGAGCGGCAATGAGCAGTTCTTC CASSSKLSGSGNEQFF
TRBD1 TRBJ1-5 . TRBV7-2 TGTGCCAGCAGCTTAGTAAGGGGGCGTTTCAATCAGCCCCAGCATTTT CASSLVRGRFNQPQHF
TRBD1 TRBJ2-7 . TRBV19 TGTGCCAGTAGTACCGGACAGGCCGCTTCTAGAGAGCAGTACTTC CASSTGQAASREQYF
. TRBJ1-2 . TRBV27 TGTGCCAGCAGTTTATCCCCAACAGGGAGTGGCTACACCTTC CASSLSPTGSGYTF
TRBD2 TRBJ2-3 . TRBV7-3 TGTGCCAGCAGTTTAGCGGGACCCAACACAGATACGCAGTATTTT CASSLAGPNTDTQYF
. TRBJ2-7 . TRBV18 TGTGCCAGCTCACCAGCAGGGGACAACTACGAGCAGTACTTC CASSPAGDNYEQYF
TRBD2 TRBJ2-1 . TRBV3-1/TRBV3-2 TGTGCCAGCAGCCAAGATGTCCTAGCGGTCGATGAGCAGTTCTTC CASSQDVLAVDEQFF
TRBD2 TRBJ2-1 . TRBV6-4 TGTGCCAGCAGTGACCGGGGGGACGGATACAATGAGCAGTTCTTC CASSDRGDGYNEQFF
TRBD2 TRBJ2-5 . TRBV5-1 TGCGCCAGCAGCTTGGGGACTAGCGGGAAAGGCTGGGAGACCCAGTACTTC CASSLGTSGKGWETQYF
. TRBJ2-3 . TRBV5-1 TGCGCCAGCAGCCCTAGGTCTAGCACAGATACGCAGTATTTT CASSPRSSTDTQYF
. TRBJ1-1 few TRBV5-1 TGCGCCAGCTGCGGGTCTGGCCTGAACACTGAAGCTTTCTTT CASCGSGLNTEAFF
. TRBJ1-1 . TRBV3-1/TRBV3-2 TGTGCCAGCAGCCCCCAAAGCCATGAAGCTTTCTTT CASSPQSHEAFF
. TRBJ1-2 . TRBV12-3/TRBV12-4 TGTGCCAGCAGTCGGGGAGGTGGCTACACCTTC CASSRGGGYTF
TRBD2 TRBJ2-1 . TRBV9 TGTGCCAGCTCCGGGACTAGCGGCTACAATGAGCAGTTCTTC CASSGTSGYNEQFF
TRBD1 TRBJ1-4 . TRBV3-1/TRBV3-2 TGTGCCAGCAGCCAAGATTATCGCCAGGGGGTGAGGGCTGAAAAACTGTTTTTT CASSQDYRQGVRAEKLFF
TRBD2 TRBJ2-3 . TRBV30 TGTGCCTGGAGTCTAGCGGGAGGAGGAAGCATAGATACGCAGTATTTT CAWSLAGGGSIDTQYF